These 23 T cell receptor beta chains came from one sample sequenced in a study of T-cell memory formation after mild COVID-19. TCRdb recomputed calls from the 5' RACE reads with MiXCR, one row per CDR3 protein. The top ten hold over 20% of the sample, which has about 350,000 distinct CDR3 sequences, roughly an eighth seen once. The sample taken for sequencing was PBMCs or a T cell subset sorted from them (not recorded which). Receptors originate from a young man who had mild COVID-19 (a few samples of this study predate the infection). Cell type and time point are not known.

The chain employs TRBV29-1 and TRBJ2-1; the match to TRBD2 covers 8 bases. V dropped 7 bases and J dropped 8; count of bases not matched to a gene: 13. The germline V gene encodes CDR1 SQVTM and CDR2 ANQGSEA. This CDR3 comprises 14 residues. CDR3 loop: CSGNSGGPRDEQFF. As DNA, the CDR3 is TGCAGCGGAAATTCGGGGGGGCCTAGGGATGAGCAGTTCTTC.

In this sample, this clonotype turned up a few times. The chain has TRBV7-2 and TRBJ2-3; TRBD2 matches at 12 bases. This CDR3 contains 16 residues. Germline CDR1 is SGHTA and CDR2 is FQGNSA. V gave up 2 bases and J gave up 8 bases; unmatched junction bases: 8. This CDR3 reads CASSLMTSGGWGTQYF. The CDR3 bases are TGTGCCAGCAGCTTAATGACTAGCGGGGGCTGGGGTACGCAGTATTTT.

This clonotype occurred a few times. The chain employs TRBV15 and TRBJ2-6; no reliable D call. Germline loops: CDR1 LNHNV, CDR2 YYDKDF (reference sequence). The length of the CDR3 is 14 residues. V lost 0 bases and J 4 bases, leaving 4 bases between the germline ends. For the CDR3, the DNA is TGTGCCACCAGCAGAGATCTGGGGGCCAACGTCCTGACTTTC. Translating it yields CATSRDLGANVLTF.

DNA for the CDR3: TGTGCCAGCAGCTTAGGGACAGCCTACTATGGCTACACCTTC. This sequence encodes CASSLGTAYYGYTF. This chain links TRBV7-2 with TRBJ1-2, with D maybe TRBD1 (6 bases). Trimming took 1 base from V and 3 from J, leaving 9 bases between them. The CDR3 contains 14 residues. CDR1 is SGHTA and CDR2 is FQGNSA in the germline V gene. The full variable domain, with the rest looked up from reference TRBV7-2 and TRBJ1-2, is GAGVSQSPSNKVTEKGKDVELRCDPISGHTALYWYRQSLGQGLEFLIYFQGNSAPDKSGLPSDRFSAERTGGSVSTLTIQRTQQEDSAVYLCASSLGTAYYGYTFGSGTRLTVV.

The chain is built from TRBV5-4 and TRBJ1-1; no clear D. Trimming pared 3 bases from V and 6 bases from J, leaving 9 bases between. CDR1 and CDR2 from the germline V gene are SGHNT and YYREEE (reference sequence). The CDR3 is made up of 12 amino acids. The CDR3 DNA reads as TGTGCCAGCAGCTCGCAAGGCCCTGAAGCTTTCTTT. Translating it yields CASSSQGPEAFF.

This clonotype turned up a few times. The DNA for the CDR3 is TGTGCCAGCAGTTTAGCGGACGGATCCTACGAGCAGTACTTC. Translated, it gives CASSLADGSYEQYF. The V gene is TRBV12-3 or TRBV12-4, the J gene TRBJ2-7, with D uncertain. The CDR3 runs to 14 residues. The V end lost 0 bases, the J end lost 1 base, and 7 bases lay between the germline ends.

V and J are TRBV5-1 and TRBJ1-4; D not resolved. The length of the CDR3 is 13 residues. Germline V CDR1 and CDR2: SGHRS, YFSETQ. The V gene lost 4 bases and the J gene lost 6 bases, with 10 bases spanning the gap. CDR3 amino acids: CASSPDGYEKLFF. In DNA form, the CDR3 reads TGCGCCAGCAGCCCGGACGGATATGAAAAACTGTTTTTT. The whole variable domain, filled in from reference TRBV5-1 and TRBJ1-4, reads KAGVTQTPRYLIKTRGQQVTLSCSPISGHRSVSWYQQTPGQGLQFLFEYFSETQRNKGNFPGRFSGRQFSNSRSEMNVSTLELGDSALYLCASSPDGYEKLFFGSGTQLSVL.

This CDR3 is CASSQGDVGTDTQYF. Written as DNA, the CDR3 is TGCGCCAGCTCACAGGGAGACGTGGGGACAGATACGCAGTATTTT. The rearrangement uses TRBV5-1 and TRBJ2-3; D is possibly TRBD1 (6 bases). Germline V gene sequence: CDR1 SGHRS, CDR2 YFSETQ. This CDR3 has 15 residues. Trimming took 7 bases from V and 3 from J, leaving 18 bases between them.

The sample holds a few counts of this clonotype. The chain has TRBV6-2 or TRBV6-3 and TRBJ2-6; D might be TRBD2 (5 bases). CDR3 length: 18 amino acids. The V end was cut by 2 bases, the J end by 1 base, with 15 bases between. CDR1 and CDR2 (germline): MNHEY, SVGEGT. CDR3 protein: CASSYGSGGGSGANVLTF. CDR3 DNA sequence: TGTGCCAGCAGTTACGGATCGGGCGGAGGTTCTGGGGCCAACGTCCTGACTTTC.

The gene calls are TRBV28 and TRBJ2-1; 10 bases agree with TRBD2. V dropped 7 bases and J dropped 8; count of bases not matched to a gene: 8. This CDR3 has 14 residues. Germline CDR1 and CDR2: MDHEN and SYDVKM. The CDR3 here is CASMGAGGRHEQFF. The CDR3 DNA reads TGTGCCAGCATGGGAGCGGGGGGGCGCCATGAGCAGTTCTTC.

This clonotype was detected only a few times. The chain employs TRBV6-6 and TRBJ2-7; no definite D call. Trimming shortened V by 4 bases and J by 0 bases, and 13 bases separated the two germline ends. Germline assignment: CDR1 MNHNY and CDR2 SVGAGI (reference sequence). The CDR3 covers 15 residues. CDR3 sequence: CASSWSVSGSYEQYF. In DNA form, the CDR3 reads TGTGCCAGCAGTTGGTCGGTGAGTGGCTCCTACGAGCAGTACTTC.

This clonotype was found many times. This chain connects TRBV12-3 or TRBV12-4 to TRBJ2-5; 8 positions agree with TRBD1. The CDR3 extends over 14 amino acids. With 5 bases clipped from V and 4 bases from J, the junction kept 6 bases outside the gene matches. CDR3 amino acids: CASSTGQGVETQYF. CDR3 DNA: TGTGCCAGCAGTACAGGACAGGGAGTAGAGACCCAGTACTTC.

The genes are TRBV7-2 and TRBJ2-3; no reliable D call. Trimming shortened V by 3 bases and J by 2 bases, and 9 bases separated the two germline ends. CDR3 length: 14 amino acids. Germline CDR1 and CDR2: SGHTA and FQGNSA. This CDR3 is CASSLGTPTDTQYF. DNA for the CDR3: TGTGCCAGCAGCTTGGGCACCCCCACAGATACGCAGTATTTT. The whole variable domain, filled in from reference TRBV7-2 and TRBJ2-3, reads GAGVSQSPSNKVTEKGKDVELRCDPISGHTALYWYRQSLGQGLEFLIYFQGNSAPDKSGLPSDRFSAERTGGSVSTLTIQRTQQEDSAVYLCASSLGTPTDTQYFGPGTRLTVL.

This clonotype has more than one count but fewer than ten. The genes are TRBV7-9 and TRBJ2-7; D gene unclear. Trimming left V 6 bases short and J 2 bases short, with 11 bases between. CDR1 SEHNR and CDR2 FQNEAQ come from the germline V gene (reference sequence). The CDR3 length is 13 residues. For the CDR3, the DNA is TGTGCCAGCAGAGGCCAATGGGCCTACGAGCAGTACTTC. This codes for CASRGQWAYEQYF.

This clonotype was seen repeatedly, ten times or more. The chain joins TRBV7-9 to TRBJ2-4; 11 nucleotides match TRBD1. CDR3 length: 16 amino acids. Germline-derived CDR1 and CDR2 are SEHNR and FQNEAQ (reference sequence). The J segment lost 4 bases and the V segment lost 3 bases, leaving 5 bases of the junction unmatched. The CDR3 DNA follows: TGTGCCAGCAGCTTGGGTGGACAGGGGGCGAAAAACATTCAGTACTTC. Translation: CASSLGGQGAKNIQYF.

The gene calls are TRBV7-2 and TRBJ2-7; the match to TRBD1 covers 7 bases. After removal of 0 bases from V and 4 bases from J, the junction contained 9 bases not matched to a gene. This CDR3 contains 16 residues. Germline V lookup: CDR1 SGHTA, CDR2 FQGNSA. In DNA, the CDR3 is TGTGCCAGCAGCTTAGCGGCTCTACAGGGGTGGTACGAGCAGTACTTC. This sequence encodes CASSLAALQGWYEQYF. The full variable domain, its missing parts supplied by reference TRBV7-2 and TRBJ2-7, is GAGVSQSPSNKVTEKGKDVELRCDPISGHTALYWYRQSLGQGLEFLIYFQGNSAPDKSGLPSDRFSAERTGGSVSTLTIQRTQQEDSAVYLCASSLAALQGWYEQYFGPGTRLTVT.

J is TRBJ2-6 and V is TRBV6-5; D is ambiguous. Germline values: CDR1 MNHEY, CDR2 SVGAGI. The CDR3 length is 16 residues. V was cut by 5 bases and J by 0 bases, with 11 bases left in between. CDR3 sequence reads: CASSITWGSGANVLTF. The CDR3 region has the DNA TGTGCCAGCAGTATTACGTGGGGCTCTGGGGCCAACGTCCTGACTTTC.

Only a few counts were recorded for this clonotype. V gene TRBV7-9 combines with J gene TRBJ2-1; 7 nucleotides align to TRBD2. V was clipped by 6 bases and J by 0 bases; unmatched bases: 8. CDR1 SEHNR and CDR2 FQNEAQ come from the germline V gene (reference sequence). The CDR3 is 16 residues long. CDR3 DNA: TGTGCCAGCAGTCCCCAGGGAGGGAGCTCCTACAATGAGCAGTTCTTC. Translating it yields CASSPQGGSSYNEQFF.

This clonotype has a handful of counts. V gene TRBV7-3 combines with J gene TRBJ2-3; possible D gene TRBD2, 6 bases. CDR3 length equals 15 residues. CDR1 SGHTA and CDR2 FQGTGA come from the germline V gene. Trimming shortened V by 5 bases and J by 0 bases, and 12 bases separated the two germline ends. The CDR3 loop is CASSPDYLSTDTQYF. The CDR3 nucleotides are TGTGCCAGCAGCCCGGACTACCTAAGCACAGATACGCAGTATTTT.

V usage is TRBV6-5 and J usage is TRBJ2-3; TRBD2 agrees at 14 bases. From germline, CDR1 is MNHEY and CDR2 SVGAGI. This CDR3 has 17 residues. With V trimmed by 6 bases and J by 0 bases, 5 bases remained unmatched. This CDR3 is CASSLTSGGASTDTQYF. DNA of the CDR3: TGTGCCAGCAGCTTGACTAGCGGGGGGGCAAGCACAGATACGCAGTATTTT.

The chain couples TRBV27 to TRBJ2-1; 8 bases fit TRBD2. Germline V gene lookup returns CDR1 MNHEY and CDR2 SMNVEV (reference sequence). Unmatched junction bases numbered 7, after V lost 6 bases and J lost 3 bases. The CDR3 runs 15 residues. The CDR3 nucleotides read TGTGCCAGCAGAGTAGGTAGCGGGGTCTACAATGAGCAGTTCTTC. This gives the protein CASRVGSGVYNEQFF.

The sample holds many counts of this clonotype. The DNA for the CDR3 is TGTGCCAGCTCACCACGACCTACAGGGGCCGAGCAGGGCGAGCAGTACTTC. Its protein is CASSPRPTGAEQGEQYF. The chain has TRBV18 and TRBJ2-7; TRBD1 matches at 7 bases. This CDR3 has 17 amino acids. The germline V gene encodes CDR1 KGHSH and CDR2 LQKENI. V lost 1 base, J lost 6 bases, and 15 bases stayed unmatched.

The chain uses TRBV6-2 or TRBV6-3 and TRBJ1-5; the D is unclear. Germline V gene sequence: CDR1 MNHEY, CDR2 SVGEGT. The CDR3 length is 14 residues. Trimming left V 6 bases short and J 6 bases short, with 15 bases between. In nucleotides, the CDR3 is TGTGCCAGCAGCCCTGGTAACCGGGCTCAGCCCCAGCATTTT. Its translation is CASSPGNRAQPQHF.